The TCR beta chain described here comes from a study of monozygotic twins with inflammatory bowel disease. Using the 5' RACE reads, TCRdb records one entry per CDR3 protein without DNA. Its clone listing holds some 170,000 distinct CDR3 sequences. There are 16 residues in the CDR3. CDR1 and CDR2 from the germline V gene are SGHAT and FQNNGV. The sequence was collected from a human donor with ulcerative colitis or Crohn's disease, or a healthy co-twin of an affected twin (not recorded which). The sequencing input was blood. The chain uses TRBV11-2 and TRBJ2-7; TCRdb indicates TRBD1, and absent DNA this call remains unverified. The CDR3: CASSSLQELSSYEQYF.